One and the same sample provided the 24 T cell receptor beta chains below, sequenced in a study of cytomegalovirus exposure and HLA in healthy donors. The data were produced by immunoSEQ multiplex PCR, yet TCRdb's version contains in-frame clones alone and is incomplete. This table has over 45,000 clones, 80% to 90% appearing once. The material sequenced was PBMCs. All receptors derive from a woman aged 30 to 39 in good health and CMV-seronegative.

This clone appeared a few times. The chain is built from TRBV19 and TRBJ1-5, with D possibly matching TRBD1 (6 bases). V was cut by 10 bases and J by 6 bases, with 16 bases left in between. Per the germline V gene, CDR1 is LNHDA and CDR2 is SQIVND (reference sequence). This CDR3 spans 13 amino acids. The chain's CDR3 is CATKTVGGQPQHF. The DNA of the CDR3 is TGTGCCACCAAGACCGTAGGGGGTCAGCCCCAGCATTTT.

The chain joins TRBV4-1 to TRBJ2-7; unclear D gene. Trimming took 3 bases from V and 4 from J, leaving 13 bases between them. The CDR3 sequence is 14 residues long. Germline CDR1 reads MGHRA; CDR2 reads YSYEKL. This CDR3 reads CASSHPTVNYEQYF. Here the CDR3 DNA reads TGCGCCAGCAGCCACCCCACAGTCAATTACGAGCAGTACTTC.

The V gene is TRBV16, the J gene TRBJ2-5; 7 nucleotides match TRBD2. The CDR3 runs to 13 residues. Germline V gene lookup returns CDR1 KGHSY and CDR2 FQNENV. The ends lost 9 bases at V and 4 bases at J; junction bases unmatched: 8. The CDR3 region is CASAGEIPETQYF. The DNA for the CDR3 is TGTGCCAGTGCGGGGGAGATTCCAGAGACCCAGTACTTC.

The chain combines TRBV6-1 with TRBJ2-3; 9 nucleotides match TRBD1. The CDR3 spans 14 residues. Germline V CDR1 and CDR2: MNHNS, SASEGT. The trim removed 4 bases at V and 4 bases at J, leaving 3 bases unmatched. The CDR3 loop reads CASSVGTGSDTQYF. The CDR3 coding sequence is TGTGCCAGCAGTGTCGGGACAGGGTCAGATACGCAGTATTTT.

The chain combines TRBV7-9 with TRBJ1-1; D is unresolved. Per the germline V gene, CDR1 is SEHNR and CDR2 is FQNEAQ (reference sequence). Deletions cut 2 bases from V and 1 base from J, with 5 bases between. This CDR3 comprises 13 residues. The CDR3 protein is CASSLNWNTEAFF. Written as DNA, the CDR3 is TGTGCCAGCAGCTTAAACTGGAACACTGAAGCTTTCTTT.

The chain combines TRBV5-1 with TRBJ2-2; 9 positions agree with TRBD1. Germline CDR1 and CDR2: SGHRS and YFSETQ. This CDR3 comprises 14 residues. V shed 7 bases and J 7 bases; nucleotides not matched to a gene: 8. The CDR3 is CASLGQGIGGELFF. As DNA, the CDR3 is TGCGCCAGCCTGGGACAGGGAATAGGCGGGGAGCTGTTTTTT.

The genes are TRBV7-9 and TRBJ2-5; a weak D match, TRBD1 (6 bases). The germline CDR1 and CDR2 sequences are SEHNR and FQNEAQ (reference sequence). V lost 5 bases to trimming and J lost 5 bases, with 12 bases between them. The CDR3 has 13 residues. The CDR3 spells CASSLQGRETQYF. The CDR3 region has the DNA TGTGCCAGCAGCCTACAGGGTCGGGAGACCCAGTACTTC.

The chain couples TRBV28 to TRBJ2-7, with 7 nucleotides matching TRBD1. The CDR3 extends over 14 amino acids. The V gene end was trimmed by 5 bases and the J gene end by 1 base; junction bases not matched to a gene: 5. Germline V lookup: CDR1 MDHEN, CDR2 SYDVKM. CDR3 protein: CASSTGTVSYEQYF. The CDR3 DNA sequence: TGTGCCAGCAGTACCGGGACAGTATCCTACGAGCAGTACTTC.

The chain joins TRBV6-5 to TRBJ2-7; a weak D match, TRBD2 (6 bases). V shed 0 bases and J shed 3 bases, with 12 bases lying between them. This CDR3 contains 15 residues. Germline CDR1 and CDR2: MNHEY and SVGAGI. This CDR3 is CASSYSGTGDYEQYF. The CDR3, as DNA: TGTGCCAGCAGTTACTCCGGGACTGGGGACTACGAGCAGTACTTC.

V and J are TRBV2 and TRBJ1-5; a possible D gene is TRBD1 (6 bases). There are 15 residues in the CDR3. Trimming left V 6 bases short and J 0 bases short, with 12 bases between. Germline V gives CDR1 SNHLY, CDR2 FYNNEI. The CDR3 DNA reads TGTGCCAGCAGGACTGGACAGAATAGCAATCAGCCCCAGCATTTT. It specifies CASRTGQNSNQPQHF.

DNA of the CDR3: TGTGCCAGCAGTTTATCCTTAGGGACAGGGGGCACTGAAGCTTTCTTT. Protein product: CASSLSLGTGGTEAFF. The rearrangement links TRBV27 to TRBJ1-1; 11 nucleotides match TRBD1. Germline V gives CDR1 MNHEY, CDR2 SMNVEV (reference sequence). Trimming cost V 0 bases and J 4 bases; bases outside gene matches: 4. The CDR3 loop spans 16 amino acids.

The chain recombines TRBV10-1 with TRBJ1-2; TRBD1 is a possible D gene (6 bases). The CDR3 has 14 amino acids. In germline, CDR1 is WNHNN, CDR2 SYGVQD (reference sequence). The V end was cut by 7 bases, the J end by 7 bases, with 19 bases between. In nucleotides, the CDR3 is TGCGCCAGCATTACGGACAGATCCTCTGGTGGCTACACCTTC. Its translation: CASITDRSSGGYTF.

The chain joins TRBV28 to TRBJ2-6; TRBD1 aligns across 7 bases. CDR1 MDHEN and CDR2 SYDVKM come from the germline V gene. This CDR3 comprises 16 residues. Unmatched junction bases numbered 6, after V lost 7 bases and J lost 0 bases. CDR3 in amino acids: CASKRPGGSGANVLTF. CDR3 DNA sequence: TGTGCCAGCAAAAGGCCAGGGGGCTCTGGGGCCAACGTCCTGACTTTC.

The V and J genes are TRBV30 and TRBJ1-4, with 9 bases matching TRBD1. V was clipped by 4 bases and J by 10 bases; unmatched bases: 13. Germline V gives CDR1 GTSNPN, CDR2 SVGIG (reference sequence). The CDR3 extends over 15 amino acids. The CDR3 loop reads CAWTNRLGQGRKLFF. CDR3 DNA sequence: TGTGCCTGGACCAACCGCCTCGGACAGGGGAGAAAACTGTTTTTT.

V usage is TRBV12-5 and J usage is TRBJ2-1, with D tentatively TRBD2 (5 bases). CDR1 LGHNT and CDR2 FRNRAP come from the germline V gene. The CDR3 spans 13 residues. The germline V and J ends were trimmed by 7 bases and 9 bases, with 16 bases remaining between them. The CDR3: CASALLPEGEQFF. CDR3 DNA: TGTGCTAGTGCCCTTCTCCCCGAGGGTGAGCAGTTCTTC.

The V call is TRBV7-3, the J call TRBJ2-1, with TRBD1 matching 9 bases. This CDR3 region has 16 residues. The V gene's germline CDR1 is SGHTA and CDR2 FQGTGA. Trimming at V came to 3 bases and at J to 7 bases, leaving 10 bases not matched to a gene. CDR3 coding DNA: TGTGCCAGCAGCTTCACCGGGACAGGGCTAGGGAATGAGCAGTTCTTC. Translated, it gives CASSFTGTGLGNEQFF.

V usage is TRBV30 and J usage is TRBJ1-1; 7 nucleotides line up with TRBD1. This CDR3 is 12 amino acids long. With V trimmed by 0 bases and J by 5 bases, 0 bases remained unmatched. Looked up from germline, CDR1 is GTSNPN and CDR2 is SVGIG (reference sequence). DNA of the CDR3: TGTGCCTGGAGTGTACAGGGGACTGAAGCTTTCTTT. Amino acids: CAWSVQGTEAFF.

The gene calls are TRBV2 and TRBJ2-1, with D unclear. V lost 3 bases, J lost 5 bases, and 2 bases lay in between. CDR3 size: 11 residues. Germline V gives CDR1 SNHLY, CDR2 FYNNEI. The CDR3 loop is CASSDNNEQFF. In DNA form, the CDR3 reads TGTGCCAGCAGTGATAACAATGAGCAGTTCTTC. Variable domain in full (rest from reference TRBV2 and TRBJ2-1): EPEVTQTPSHQVTQMGQEVILRCVPISNHLYFYWYRQILGQKVEFLVSFYNNEISEKSEIFDDQFSVERPDGSNFTLKIRSTKLEDSAMYFCASSDNNEQFFGPGTRLTVL.

The count of this clone is one. The rearrangement uses TRBV5-8 and TRBJ1-1, with 8 bases matching TRBD1. Germline lookup yields CDR1 SGHTS and CDR2 YDEGEE. The CDR3 is made up of 13 amino acids. The V segment lost 9 bases and the J segment 0 bases; nucleotides outside the gene matches: 4. The CDR3 here is CATRTGMNTEAFF. CDR3 DNA: TGTGCCACTCGGACAGGGATGAACACTGAAGCTTTCTTT.

This sequence joins TRBV4-2 and TRBJ2-3; TRBD2 aligns across 7 bases. The CDR3 spans 17 residues. The V gene's germline CDR1 is LGHNA and CDR2 YNFKEQ. V dropped 3 bases and J dropped 5; count of bases not matched to a gene: 14. CDR3 in DNA: TGTGCCAGCAGCCACCTCCCGACCCGGGGGGATGGAGATACGCAGTATTTT. This encodes CASSHLPTRGDGDTQYF.

This clone was recorded only once. The V gene is TRBV5-5, the J gene TRBJ2-6; D remains ambiguous. V lost 5 bases to trimming and J lost 0 bases, with 9 bases between them. Germline-derived CDR1 and CDR2 are SGHKS and YYEKEE (reference sequence). The CDR3 consists of 15 residues. Here the CDR3 DNA reads TGTGCCAGCAGTCCATGGCCCTCTGGGGCCAACGTCCTGACTTTC. This codes for CASSPWPSGANVLTF.

The chain recombines TRBV9 with TRBJ1-1, with D unclear. The germline gives CDR1 SGDLS, CDR2 YYNGEE. This CDR3 comprises 13 residues. Between the trimmed V and J ends, which lost 1 base and 11 bases, there was a span of 15 bases. The CDR3 here is CASSVSVRSGAFF. For the CDR3, the DNA is TGTGCCAGCAGCGTATCTGTCAGAAGCGGGGCTTTCTTT.

V usage is TRBV7-2 and J usage is TRBJ2-6; possible D gene TRBD1, 5 bases. The CDR3 covers 16 residues. Germline V gene sequence: CDR1 SGHTA, CDR2 FQGNSA. With 5 bases removed from V and 0 bases from J, the gap between germline ends came to 11 bases. In nucleotides, the CDR3 is TGTGCCAGCAGCCTCGACAGTTTCTCTGGGGCCAACGTCCTGACTTTC. Translated, it gives CASSLDSFSGANVLTF. Supplemented by reference TRBV7-2 and TRBJ2-6, the full variable domain reads GAGVSQSPSNKVTEKGKDVELRCDPISGHTALYWYRQSLGQGLEFLIYFQGNSAPDKSGLPSDRFSAERTGGSVSTLTIQRTQQEDSAVYLCASSLDSFSGANVLTFGAGSRLTVL.

The rearrangement uses TRBV6-5 and TRBJ2-1, with TRBD1 matching over 8 bases. Germline CDR1 reads MNHEY; CDR2 reads SVGAGI. This CDR3 contains 15 residues. V shed 7 bases and J 6 bases; nucleotides not matched to a gene: 11. The CDR3 bases are TGTGCCAGCACCCACTTCCCAGGGGGCATCAATGAGCAGTTCTTC. Translation: CASTHFPGGINEQFF.